This T cell receptor beta chain was retrieved from a study of spatial heterogeneity in lung cancer. TCRdb used MiXCR to reprocess the 5' RACE reads, holding one entry per CDR3 protein. The repertoire holds about 85,000 distinct CDR3 sequences, with approximately 20% as singletons. Indicated time point: sample taken at primary tumor resection. In each case, whole RNA from tumor, nontumor lung or frozen PBMC was sequenced unsorted. Samples were obtained from some 70 donors, all untreated early-stage non-small cell lung cancer patients. The V and J ends lost 5 bases and 3 bases, in that order; junction bases with no gene match: 9. The CDR3 length is 15 residues. CDR1 and CDR2 (germline): SGHVS, FQNEAQ. This clonotype was observed at least ten times.

Sequencing used PBMCs, obtained at surgery. The chain joins TRBV7-8 to TRBJ2-7; 8 nucleotides agree with TRBD2. This receptor was identified in a male donor with early-stage non-small cell lung cancer. The CDR3 loop is CASSPLSGRYYEQYF. In DNA, the CDR3 is TGTGCCAGCAGCCCGTTAAGCGGGAGATACTACGAGCAGTACTTC.